This T cell receptor beta chain appears in the sequencing data of a study of blood T cells in healthy people across ages. The study's findings and limits: Both naive CD4+ cell counts and diversity were greater in long-lived donors than in aged donors.

For this clonotype: Its antigen remains unknown.

A second about 6 to 11 cycle PCR used barcoded and J-beta primers. TCRdb reprocessed the 5' RACE reads via MiXCR and lists one record per CDR3 protein. The data hold hundreds of thousands of distinct CDR3 sequences, with about 55% observed a single time. V was trimmed by 4 bases and J by 1 base, leaving 13 bases between them. CDR1 is MNHEY and CDR2 is SVGEGT in the germline V gene. This CDR3 comprises 15 residues. The sample consisted of blood. This sequence joins TRBV6-2 or TRBV6-3 and TRBJ1-1; no definite D call. The TCR comes from a man older than 75 in good health. The chain's CDR3 is CASSSVERPNTEAFF. The DNA of the CDR3 is TGTGCCAGCAGTTCTGTCGAAAGGCCGAACACTGAAGCTTTCTTT.